The 8 T cell receptor beta chains presented below share a single source sample, sequenced in a study of blood T cell repertoires in COVID-19. The table came from immunoSEQ multiplex PCR; TCRdb's copy has only in-frame clones and leaves some out. The sample includes more than 300,000 clones, about 82% seen only once; the top ten take approximately 1.5%. The material sequenced was peripheral blood. All receptors come from a woman aged 50 to 60 with acute or convalescent COVID-19.

The chain uses TRBV7-3 and TRBJ2-7; 8 bases align to TRBD1. Germline V lookup: CDR1 SGHTA, CDR2 FQGTGA. J gave up 2 bases and V 5 bases, and 8 bases lay outside the gene matches. The CDR3 loop spans 15 amino acids. DNA of the CDR3: TGTGCCAGCAGCGGAGACGACAGGGGCGCCTACGAGCAGTACTTC. The encoded protein is CASSGDDRGAYEQYF.

The chain combines TRBV4-3 with TRBJ1-1, with TRBD1 matching 8 bases. CDR1 is LGHNA and CDR2 is YSLEER in the germline V gene. CDR3 size: 15 residues. Losses at the gene ends were 0 bases for V and 6 bases for J; bases not matched to a gene: 6. In DNA, the CDR3 is TGCGCCAGCAGCCAAGAGCAGACAGGGGCTTCTGAAGCTTTCTTT. Protein sequence: CASSQEQTGASEAFF.

V is TRBV19 and J is TRBJ2-7, with D maybe TRBD2 (6 bases). Trimming removed 5 bases at V and 5 bases at J, with 13 bases between. The CDR3 covers 13 residues. CDR1 is LNHDA, CDR2 SQIVND, per germline (reference sequence). CDR3 in DNA: TGTGCCAGTAGTGCGGGACGAGCGGACGAGCAGTACTTC. Translated: CASSAGRADEQYF. Full variable domain (remainder filled in from reference TRBV19 and TRBJ2-7): DGGITQSPKYLFRKEGQNVTLSCEQNLNHDAMYWYRQDPGQGLRLIYYSQIVNDFQKGDIAEGYSVSREKKESFPLTVTSAQKNPTAFYLCASSAGRADEQYFGPGTRLTVT.

The rearrangement links TRBV6-4 to TRBJ1-2, with 8 positions matching TRBD1. The V gene's germline CDR1 is MRHNA and CDR2 SNTAGT. V lost 6 bases and J lost 3; bases outside the gene matches: 15. The CDR3 contains 17 residues. This chain's CDR3 is CASRGQADYLLDYGYTF. CDR3 coding DNA: TGTGCCAGCAGGGGACAGGCCGACTACCTCTTGGACTATGGCTACACCTTC.

This chain connects TRBV4-3 to TRBJ2-3; D is possibly TRBD2 (6 bases). With 3 bases removed from V and 6 bases from J, the gap between germline ends came to 22 bases. The CDR3 is 17 residues long. The germline CDR1 and CDR2 sequences are LGHNA and YSLEER. The CDR3 loop is CASSHLAGRSRGDTQYF. The CDR3 DNA sequence: TGCGCCAGCAGCCACCTTGCGGGGCGATCGCGGGGCGATACGCAGTATTTT.

The chain recombines TRBV9 with TRBJ2-7, with D perhaps matching TRBD2 (7 bases). The length of the CDR3 is 16 residues. Trimming took off 0 bases at V and 8 bases at J, with 21 bases between the two ends. CDR1 is SGDLS, CDR2 YYNGEE, per germline. CDR3: CASSVGAGRGQLKQYF. As DNA, the CDR3 is TGTGCCAGCAGCGTAGGAGCGGGACGGGGGCAGTTGAAGCAGTACTTC.

The rearrangement links TRBV28 to TRBJ2-6; D is possibly TRBD1 (6 bases). The CDR3 has 15 residues. Germline V CDR1 and CDR2: MDHEN, SYDVKM. Trimming took off 3 bases at V and 4 bases at J, with 10 bases between the two ends. CDR3: CASSLGALGANVLTF. The CDR3 DNA sequence: TGTGCCAGCAGTTTGGGGGCGTTAGGGGCCAACGTCCTGACTTTC. The full variable domain, with the rest looked up from reference TRBV28 and TRBJ2-6, is DVKVTQSSRYLVKRTGEKVFLECVQDMDHENMFWYRQDPGLGLRLIYFSYDVKMKEKGDIPEGYSVSREKKERFSLILESASTNQTSMYLCASSLGALGANVLTFGAGSRLTVL.

The V gene is TRBV12-3 or TRBV12-4, the J gene TRBJ1-5; D is perhaps TRBD1 (5 bases). Trimming removed 8 bases from V and 8 bases from J, with 16 bases in between. There are 13 residues in the CDR3. For the CDR3, the DNA is TGTGCCAGCGTTGGGAGGGGAGGAGAGCCCCAGCATTTT. Its translation is CASVGRGGEPQHF.